This is a list of T cell receptor beta chains from one sample in a study of blood T cell repertoires in COVID-19. Profiling relied on immunoSEQ multiplex PCR, and the TCRdb table lists in-frame clones only, not all of them. Of about 78,000 clones listed, approximately 92% are singletons. The source material was peripheral blood. Receptor source: a woman of 80 years or more with acute or convalescent COVID-19. The conserved cysteine and the conserved F or W are not part of the CDR3 here. A D gene is named only where the DNA matches it firmly. Clone sizes are given selectively: once, few, many, or a class where the clone is expanded.

J gene: TRBJ1-2; D gene: -; clone size: -; V gene: TRBV3-1/TRBV3-2; CDR3 protein: ASSHLTGSAVGYT
J gene: TRBJ2-5; D gene: TRBD2; clone size: -; V gene: TRBV9; CDR3 protein: ASSVDSGRGETQY
J gene: TRBJ1-1; D gene: -; clone size: -; V gene: TRBV6-1; CDR3 protein: ASSEAHRSENTEAF
J gene: TRBJ1-2; D gene: TRBD1; clone size: -; V gene: TRBV2; CDR3 protein: ASSMESRDRGRD
J gene: TRBJ2-4; D gene: TRBD1; clone size: -; V gene: TRBV7-9; CDR3 protein: ASSYRGQGRNIQY
J gene: TRBJ1-2; D gene: TRBD1; clone size: few; V gene: TRBV7-8; CDR3 protein: ASSPSVGTGGGYGYT
J gene: TRBJ1-6; D gene: -; clone size: -; V gene: TRBV7-6; CDR3 protein: ASSLAAGGENSPLH
J gene: TRBJ2-5; D gene: TRBD2; clone size: -; V gene: TRBV11-2; CDR3 protein: ASSLMGGAGGQETQY
J gene: TRBJ1-2; D gene: -; clone size: once; V gene: TRBV18; CDR3 protein: ASSPSGLQGSGGYT
J gene: TRBJ1-2; D gene: TRBD1; clone size: -; V gene: TRBV12-3/TRBV12-4; CDR3 protein: ASRQGQGYFYT
J gene: TRBJ2-2; D gene: TRBD2; clone size: -; V gene: TRBV9; CDR3 protein: ASSRTRLNTGELF
J gene: TRBJ1-2; D gene: TRBD1; clone size: -; V gene: TRBV7-9; CDR3 protein: ASSPGQGANYGYT
J gene: TRBJ2-7; D gene: TRBD2; clone size: -; V gene: TRBV2; CDR3 protein: ASSRSYLFGLAGAYEQY
J gene: TRBJ2-7; D gene: -; clone size: -; V gene: TRBV4-2; CDR3 protein: ASSQGDGDYEQY
J gene: TRBJ2-1; D gene: -; clone size: once; V gene: TRBV7-9; CDR3 protein: ASSFQQGKSNEQF
J gene: TRBJ1-2; D gene: -; clone size: -; V gene: TRBV6-1; CDR3 protein: ASSEQVYGYT
J gene: TRBJ2-2; D gene: TRBD1; clone size: -; V gene: TRBV3-1/TRBV3-2; CDR3 protein: ASSQAWTGSTGELF
J gene: TRBJ2-1; D gene: -; clone size: -; V gene: TRBV6-1; CDR3 protein: ASSEVGTSYNEQF
J gene: TRBJ1-1; D gene: TRBD1; clone size: -; V gene: TRBV18; CDR3 protein: ASSPAGQVVWAF
J gene: TRBJ2-7; D gene: -; clone size: -; V gene: TRBV6-5; CDR3 protein: ASSYRTTDYEQY
J gene: TRBJ2-7; D gene: TRBD2; clone size: -; V gene: TRBV19; CDR3 protein: ATRNVAGRGEQY
J gene: TRBJ1-3; D gene: -; clone size: -; V gene: TRBV7-9; CDR3 protein: ASSLASRVSRNTIY
J gene: TRBJ2-3; D gene: -; clone size: -; V gene: TRBV5-4; CDR3 protein: ASSLRRETDTQY
J gene: TRBJ1-4; D gene: -; clone size: -; V gene: TRBV7-8; CDR3 protein: ASSTGGVRNEKLF
J gene: TRBJ2-7; D gene: TRBD2; clone size: -; V gene: TRBV11-1; CDR3 protein: ASSKPGLAPYEQY
J gene: TRBJ2-5; D gene: -; clone size: few; V gene: TRBV15; CDR3 protein: ATRQDTQETQY
J gene: TRBJ2-7; D gene: TRBD2; clone size: -; V gene: TRBV6-1; CDR3 protein: ASSETSGSYEQY
J gene: TRBJ2-1; D gene: TRBD2; clone size: -; V gene: TRBV7-2; CDR3 protein: ASSLGSGDYNEQF
J gene: TRBJ2-5; D gene: TRBD2; clone size: -; V gene: TRBV3-1/TRBV3-2; CDR3 protein: ASSQGLRGVQETQY
J gene: TRBJ1-4; D gene: -; clone size: -; V gene: TRBV7-2; CDR3 protein: ASSLAGVRNEKLF
J gene: TRBJ2-5; D gene: TRBD1; clone size: -; V gene: TRBV28; CDR3 protein: ASSLGGQGQETQY
J gene: TRBJ2-2; D gene: TRBD1; clone size: -; V gene: TRBV18; CDR3 protein: ASSRQGNTGELF
J gene: TRBJ1-3; D gene: -; clone size: -; V gene: TRBV9; CDR3 protein: ASSSGGQFGNTIY
J gene: TRBJ2-1; D gene: -; clone size: -; V gene: TRBV3-1/TRBV3-2; CDR3 protein: ASSHIYSEQF
J gene: TRBJ1-1; D gene: -; clone size: -; V gene: TRBV19; CDR3 protein: ASSIYSQGYTEAF
J gene: TRBJ1-1; D gene: TRBD1; clone size: -; V gene: TRBV6-5; CDR3 protein: ASSDRGTEAF
J gene: TRBJ1-4; D gene: TRBD1; clone size: -; V gene: TRBV9; CDR3 protein: ASSPRDSPNEKLF
J gene: TRBJ1-4; D gene: -; clone size: once; V gene: TRBV4-1; CDR3 protein: ASSLRGAGEKLF
J gene: TRBJ2-3; D gene: -; clone size: -; V gene: TRBV24-1; CDR3 protein: ATSDFEEGIGTDTQY
J gene: TRBJ2-1; D gene: TRBD2; clone size: -; V gene: TRBV7-2; CDR3 protein: ASSLGLRASGASYNEQF
J gene: TRBJ1-2; D gene: -; clone size: -; V gene: TRBV9; CDR3 protein: ASSVGTAYGYT
J gene: TRBJ2-5; D gene: TRBD2; clone size: -; V gene: TRBV4-2; CDR3 protein: ASSQDSGGAVSETQY
J gene: TRBJ1-5; D gene: TRBD1; clone size: few; V gene: TRBV29-1; CDR3 protein: SVLGTGLNQPQH
J gene: TRBJ2-1; D gene: -; clone size: -; V gene: TRBV6-1; CDR3 protein: ASSDRVISYNEQF
J gene: TRBJ1-2; D gene: -; clone size: -; V gene: TRBV10-2; CDR3 protein: ASSDQSAANYGYT